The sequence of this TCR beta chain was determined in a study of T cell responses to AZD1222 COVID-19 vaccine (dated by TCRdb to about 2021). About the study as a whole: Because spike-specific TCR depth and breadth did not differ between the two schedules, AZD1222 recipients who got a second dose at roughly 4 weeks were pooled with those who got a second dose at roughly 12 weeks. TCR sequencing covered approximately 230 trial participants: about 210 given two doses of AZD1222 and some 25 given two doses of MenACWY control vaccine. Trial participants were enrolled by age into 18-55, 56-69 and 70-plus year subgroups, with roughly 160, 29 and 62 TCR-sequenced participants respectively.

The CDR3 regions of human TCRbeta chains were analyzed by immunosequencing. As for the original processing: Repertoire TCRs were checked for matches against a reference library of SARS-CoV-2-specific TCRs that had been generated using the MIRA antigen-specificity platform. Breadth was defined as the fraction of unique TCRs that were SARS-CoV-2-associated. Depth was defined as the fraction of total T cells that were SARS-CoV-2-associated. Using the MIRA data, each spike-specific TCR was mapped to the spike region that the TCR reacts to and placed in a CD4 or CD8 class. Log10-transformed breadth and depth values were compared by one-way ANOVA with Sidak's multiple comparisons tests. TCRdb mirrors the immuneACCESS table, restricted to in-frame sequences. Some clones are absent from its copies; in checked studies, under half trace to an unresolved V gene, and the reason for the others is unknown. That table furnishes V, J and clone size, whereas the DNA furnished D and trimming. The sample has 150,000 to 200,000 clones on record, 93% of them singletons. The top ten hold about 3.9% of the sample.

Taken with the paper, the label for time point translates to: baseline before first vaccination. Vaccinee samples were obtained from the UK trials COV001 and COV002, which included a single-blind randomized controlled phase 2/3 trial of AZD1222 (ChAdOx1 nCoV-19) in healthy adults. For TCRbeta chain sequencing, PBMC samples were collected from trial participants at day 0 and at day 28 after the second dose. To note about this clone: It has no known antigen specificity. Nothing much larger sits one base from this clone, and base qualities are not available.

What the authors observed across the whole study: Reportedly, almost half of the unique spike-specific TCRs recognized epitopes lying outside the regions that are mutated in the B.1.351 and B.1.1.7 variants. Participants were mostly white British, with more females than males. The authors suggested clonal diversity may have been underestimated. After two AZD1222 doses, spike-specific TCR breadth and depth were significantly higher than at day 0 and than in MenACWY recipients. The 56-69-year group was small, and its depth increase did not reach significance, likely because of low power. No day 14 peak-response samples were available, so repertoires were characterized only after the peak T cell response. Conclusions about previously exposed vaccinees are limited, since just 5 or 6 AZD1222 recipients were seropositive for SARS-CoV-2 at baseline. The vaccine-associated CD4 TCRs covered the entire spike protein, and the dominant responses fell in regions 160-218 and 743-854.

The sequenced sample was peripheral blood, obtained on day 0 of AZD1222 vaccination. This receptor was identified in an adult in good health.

This receptor has the CDR3 CASSYEGTRASGYTF. The DNA is TGTGCCAGCAGTTACGAGGGGACTAGGGCTTCAGGCTACACCTTC. The sequence joins TRBV6-5 to TRBJ1-2, and perhaps TRBD1 as D gene, on 5 matching bases. V sheds 2 bases and J sheds 8 bases, leaving 18 bases between their ends. The CDR3 sequence holds 15 residues, the cysteine and phenylalanine included. The sequence is cut down to CDR3 DNA, 45 bases in frame from base 1. CDR1 and CDR2 are read off the germline V gene as MNHEY and SVGAGI.